This T cell receptor beta chain was sequenced for a study of glioma-infiltrating T cells after dendritic cell vaccination. Generated by immunoSEQ multiplex PCR, the TCRdb table keeps only in-frame clones and is missing some. This sample has 100,000 or so clones, with approximately 80% found just once. Regarding time point: after dendritic cell vaccination, including at tumor progression/relapse. Trimming removed 6 bases from V and 3 bases from J; junction bases left unmatched: 12. The CDR3 is 15 residues long. CDR1 SGHRS and CDR2 YFSETQ come from the germline V gene. The V and J genes are TRBV5-1 and TRBJ2-7, with 7 bases fitting TRBD1. The sequencing used blood, collected after dendritic cell vaccination. This sequence was found in a human donor with glioblastoma. The CDR3 is CASTFLEGQNYEQYF. The CDR3 DNA sequence: TGCGCCAGCACCTTTCTCGAGGGACAGAACTACGAGCAGTACTTC.